This TCR beta chain was sequenced during a study of immune evolution from preneoplasia to lung adenocarcinoma (dated by TCRdb to the early 2020s). Background on the whole study: Immune contexture across lung adenocarcinoma precursors and invasive adenocarcinoma was profiled using immune gene expression, TCR sequencing and multiplex immunofluorescence. POLYSOLVER was used to infer Class I HLA alleles from exome data, while LOHHLA was used to detect allele-specific HLA loss. A total of some 48 patients with pulmonary nodules who underwent surgical resection were included in the overall cohort. The study reported that about 100 samples were used for TCR sequencing. The immune data were integrated with whole exome sequencing and methylation data from the same cohort of nodules. TCR sequencing data were obtained from 51 patients. Sample size was based on specimen availability rather than a prior power calculation. Resected precursor lesions (AAH, AIS, MIA) and invasive adenocarcinomas were compared with paired morphologically normal lung tissue. Paper-wide results and their limitations: Findings were based on association rather than direct causation; larger cohorts with long-term follow-up and longitudinal biopsies were deemed needed. Because all patients were from Japan and China, applicability to Western populations was uncertain. The highest top T cell clone frequencies were observed in normal lung, and a progressive decrease in top T cell clone frequencies appeared to occur from AAH through AIS, MIA and invasive adenocarcinoma. Normal lung showed the highest clonality, whereas later-stage lesions appeared to have higher T cell density and diversity but lower clonality.

The CDR3, from cysteine to phenylalanine, totals 17 residues. Here the CDR3 DNA is all that survives: 51 bases in frame from base 1. Looking up the germline V gene (reference sequence) yields CDR1 SGHNT and CDR2 YYREEE. The junction shows trimming of 1 base on V and 4 bases on J, and the gene matches do not reach 8 bases of it. Comments on this clone: Its specific antigen is unknown. No quality values exist for individual bases; no much larger clone is one base distant.

The immunoSEQ hsTCRbeta Kit was used to sequence TCR beta CDR3 regions from DNA. Processing in the source paper ran as follows. TCR sequencing data were analysed with the ImmunoSEQ Analyzer. T cell clonality was calculated on productive rearrangements as 1 minus Pielou's evenness. To measure T cell diversity, the inverse Simpson index was applied to productive templates. T cell density was expressed as TCR beta template counts normalized to usable DNA, with usable DNA estimated by amplifying and sequencing housekeeping genes. Two-sided Kruskal-Wallis tests were used to compare TCR metrics across histologic stages. Entries here come from immuneACCESS through TCRdb and include only in-frame sequences with V and J called. Some clones fail to appear in such tables; in the studies checked, an unresolved V gene covers under half of the shortfall, and the cause of the remainder is unknown. The V and J calls and the clone size are those of that table, but D and trimming were determined from the DNA. Counted in this sample were just over 7,000 clones; around 77% of them appeared once. The biggest ten clones account for over 15% of the sample.

Patients underwent resection in Japan or China between about 2014 and 2018. Histologic diagnosis of each case was confirmed independently by two lung cancer pathologists on H&E slides. FFPE tissue was used for DNA isolation with the AllPrep DNA/RNA FFPE Kit. This chain is built from TRBV5-4 and TRBJ1-3; the junction holds 10 bases that match TRBD1. The TCR sequence derives from a person aged 70 to 80 with lung adenocarcinoma. Sequencing was performed on FFPE adjacent normal lung tissue. CDR3 sequence: CASSLNLDRGPGNTIYF. The bases are TGTGCCAGCAGCTTGAACCTCGACAGGGGGCCAGGAAACACCATATATTTT.